The rows below give T cell receptor beta chains drawn from one sample of a study of blood T cell repertoires in COVID-19. Clones were sequenced by immunoSEQ multiplex PCR, and TCRdb holds only the in-frame ones, with some missing. The repertoire holds fewer than 200,000 clones, around 81% seen once, with 12% in the top ten. Material for sequencing was peripheral blood. The receptors derive from a woman older than 75 with COVID-19, enrolled during active disease. Both conserved end residues are part of each CDR3. The D gene is left open where the match is weak. Clone size, where shown, is once, few, many, or a class for clones that have expanded.

j_gene	abundance	d_gene	v_gene	CDR3aa	CDR3nt
TRBJ2-1	NA	TRBD2	TRBV27	CASSLSGLAGSPRYNEQFF	TGTGCCAGCAGTTTATCGGGACTAGCGGGAAGCCCGCGCTACAATGAGCAGTTCTTC
TRBJ2-3	NA	NA	TRBV7-7	CASSLATGADTQYF	TGTGCTAGCAGCTTAGCGACCGGGGCAGATACGCAGTATTTT
TRBJ2-1	NA	NA	TRBV3-1/TRBV3-2	CASSRTEGDNEQFF	TGTGCCAGCAGCCGGACCGAGGGGGACAATGAGCAGTTCTTC
TRBJ2-1	NA	TRBD2	TRBV4-2	CASSRPLLAGGLNEQFF	TGTGCCAGCAGCCGGCCGTTGCTAGCGGGGGGACTCAATGAGCAGTTCTTC
TRBJ2-7	NA	NA	TRBV19	CASSPARILGEQYF	TGTGCCAGTAGTCCAGCGCGAATTCTCGGCGAGCAGTACTTC
TRBJ2-1	NA	NA	TRBV27	CASSLSDLWREEQFF	TGTGCCAGCAGTTTATCCGATCTATGGCGGGAAGAGCAGTTCTTC
TRBJ2-7	few	TRBD2	TRBV10-3	CAISESIGLAAEQYF	TGTGCCATCAGTGAGTCCATCGGACTAGCGGCCGAGCAGTACTTC
TRBJ2-5	NA	TRBD2	TRBV5-1	CASSLAPAGGETQYF	TGCGCCAGCAGCTTGGCCCCTGCGGGAGGGGAGACCCAGTACTTC
TRBJ1-2	NA	NA	TRBV19	CASSPRSSHDYGYTF	TGTGCCAGTAGTCCCCGTTCGTCACACGATTATGGCTACACCTTC
TRBJ2-3	NA	TRBD2	TRBV7-6	CASSLVGGTSGDTQYF	TGTGCCAGCAGCTTAGTGGGGGGGACTAGTGGAGATACGCAGTATTTT